The 32 T cell receptor beta chains reported below all come from one sample, sequenced in a study of shared clonotypes between healthy human individuals. Method: immunoSEQ multiplex PCR; TCRdb's copy keeps in-frame clones and lacks some. The sample gives some 300,000 clones, over 70% of which show up once; more than 9% is in the top ten. The specimen sequenced was memory CD4+ T cells sorted from blood. Subset here: CD45RA-negative fraction. These receptors were collected from a young man in good health.

The rearrangement uses TRBV9 and TRBJ2-2; 7 bases line up with TRBD2. The V gene end was trimmed by 3 bases and the J gene end by 7 bases; junction bases not matched to a gene: 9. Germline V gene sequence: CDR1 SGDLS, CDR2 YYNGEE. This CDR3 comprises 15 residues. The CDR3 loop reads CASSASGATVGELFF. The CDR3 DNA reads as TGTGCCAGCAGCGCTAGCGGAGCCACGGTCGGGGAGCTGTTTTTT. The full variable domain, with the rest looked up from reference TRBV9 and TRBJ2-2, is DSGVTQTPKHLITATGQRVTLRCSPRSGDLSVYWYQQSLDQGLQFLIQYYNGEERAKGNILERFSAQQFPDLHSELNLSSLELGDSALYFCASSASGATVGELFFGEGSRLTVL.

V gene TRBV30 combines with J gene TRBJ2-3, with TRBD1 matching 8 bases. The CDR3 spans 15 residues. V shed 0 bases, J shed 6 bases, and the junction held 8 bases outside the gene matches. CDR1 GTSNPN and CDR2 SVGIG come from the germline V gene (reference sequence). DNA of the CDR3: TGTGCCTGGAGTGTATGGGGACAGGAGGTGGATACGCAGTATTTT. Translation: CAWSVWGQEVDTQYF.

Remarks on this clone: The same CDR3 can be traced to other DNA sequences in this sample. This sequence joins TRBV5-5 and TRBJ2-7; 9 bases fit TRBD1. Germline CDR1 reads SGHKS; CDR2 reads YYEKEE (reference sequence). The CDR3 totals 14 residues. J was trimmed by 4 bases and V by 0 bases; bases with no gene match: 2. The DNA of the CDR3 is TGTGCCAGCAGCTTGGGAGGACAGGGGTACGAGCAGTACTTC. It is translated as CASSLGGQGYEQYF.

The chain carries TRBV4-3 and TRBJ2-2, with TRBD1 matching over 8 bases. The ends lost 0 bases at V and 1 base at J; junction bases unmatched: 1. The CDR3 consists of 16 residues. The germline V gene has CDR1 LGHNA and CDR2 YSLEER. CDR3 in amino acids: CASSQDDRGNTGELFF. The CDR3 DNA follows: TGCGCCAGCAGCCAAGATGACAGGGGGAACACCGGGGAGCTGTTTTTT.

The rearrangement uses TRBV5-4 and TRBJ1-2, with no clear D. V was pared by 5 bases and J by 4 bases, with 15 bases between. The CDR3 totals 14 residues. Looked up from germline, CDR1 is SGHNT and CDR2 is YYREEE (reference sequence). The CDR3 DNA follows: TGTGCCAGCAGACTCCAAACCCAGTCCTATGGCTACACCTTC. It translates to CASRLQTQSYGYTF.

This rearrangement joins TRBV19 to TRBJ2-1; D gene unclear. Trimming stripped 3 bases from V and 10 bases from J, with 16 bases between. The germline V gene encodes CDR1 LNHDA and CDR2 SQIVND (reference sequence). This CDR3 is built from 14 residues. CDR3 DNA sequence: TGTGCCAGTAGTATTGCTGACTGGGGTAAGGAGCAGTTCTTC. Translated, it gives CASSIADWGKEQFF.

DNA for the CDR3: TGTGCCAGCAGCTTAGTGGGCGACACCGGGGAGCTGTTTTTT. Its protein is CASSLVGDTGELFF. V is TRBV11-1 and J is TRBJ2-2; D is undetermined. Trimming left V 1 base short and J 3 bases short, with 6 bases between. This CDR3 has 14 amino acids. From germline, CDR1 is SGHAT and CDR2 FQDESV (reference sequence).

This clone was seen a single time. The V gene is TRBV18, the J gene TRBJ1-4; weak D call: TRBD1 (5 bases). Trimming removed 4 bases at V and 7 bases at J, with 16 bases between. Looked up from germline, CDR1 is KGHSH and CDR2 is LQKENI. The CDR3 contains 15 residues. CDR3 nucleotides: TGTGCCAGCTCACAGGGGAGGAATTTGGCTGAAAAACTGTTTTTT. It specifies CASSQGRNLAEKLFF.

The chain combines TRBV19 with TRBJ2-1; D unclear. CDR1 and CDR2 from the germline V gene are LNHDA and SQIVND (reference sequence). Trimming took off 4 bases at V and 3 bases at J, with 16 bases between the two ends. The CDR3 is 16 amino acids. The CDR3 protein is CASSTVADTIYNEQFF. In DNA form, the CDR3 reads TGTGCCAGTAGTACCGTGGCAGACACCATCTACAATGAGCAGTTCTTC. The full variable domain, rest sourced from reference TRBV19 and TRBJ2-1, is DGGITQSPKYLFRKEGQNVTLSCEQNLNHDAMYWYRQDPGQGLRLIYYSQIVNDFQKGDIAEGYSVSREKKESFPLTVTSAQKNPTAFYLCASSTVADTIYNEQFFGPGTRLTVL.

The CDR3 nucleotides read TGTGCCAGCAGCTTAGAACAGTTTGCCTACGAGCAGTACTTC. It encodes CASSLEQFAYEQYF. This sequence joins TRBV7-2 and TRBJ2-7; D is ambiguous. V was cut by 1 base and J by 2 bases, with 9 bases left in between. Germline CDR1 reads SGHTA; CDR2 reads FQGNSA. The CDR3 is 14 residues long.

This clone has just one count. The chain links TRBV19 to TRBJ1-1; TRBD1 matches 8 bases. Germline lookup yields CDR1 LNHDA and CDR2 SQIVND (reference sequence). Trimming at V came to 5 bases and at J to 1 base, leaving 9 bases not matched to a gene. The CDR3 totals 16 residues. CDR3 DNA sequence: TGTGCCAGTAGTGCGCCCAGGGGGCAGAGGAACACTGAAGCTTTCTTT. Amino acid sequence: CASSAPRGQRNTEAFF.

The chain employs TRBV28 and TRBJ1-5; 8 bases align to TRBD1. Germline V gene sequence: CDR1 MDHEN, CDR2 SYDVKM. Losses at the gene ends were 6 bases for V and 3 bases for J; bases not matched to a gene: 7. The length of the CDR3 is 15 residues. DNA for the CDR3: TGTGCCAGCAGCCTAAACAGGGGGATCAATCAGCCCCAGCATTTT. Translating it yields CASSLNRGINQPQHF. Full variable domain (rest looked up from reference TRBV28 and TRBJ1-5): DVKVTQSSRYLVKRTGEKVFLECVQDMDHENMFWYRQDPGLGLRLIYFSYDVKMKEKGDIPEGYSVSREKKERFSLILESASTNQTSMYLCASSLNRGINQPQHFGDGTRLSIL.

This clone was detected once. The chain has TRBV27 and TRBJ2-4; 13 positions agree with TRBD2. This CDR3 has 21 amino acids. Trimming took 0 bases from V and 1 from J; bases not matched to a gene: 12. Germline V gives CDR1 MNHEY, CDR2 SMNVEV (reference sequence). The CDR3 nucleotides read TGTGCCAGCAGTTTATCCTCTACTAGCGGGAGGGCCTTGAAGGCCAAAAACATTCAGTACTTC. This gives the protein CASSLSSTSGRALKAKNIQYF.

V and J are TRBV5-1 and TRBJ2-3; D is perhaps TRBD1 (5 bases). Germline CDR1 reads SGHRS; CDR2 reads YFSETQ. Between the trimmed V and J ends, which lost 2 bases and 1 base, there was a span of 5 bases. This CDR3 has 13 amino acids. CDR3 region: CASSLQGTDTQYF. The CDR3 coding sequence is TGCGCCAGCAGCTTACAGGGCACAGATACGCAGTATTTT.

This chain connects TRBV11-2 to TRBJ2-2; 15 nucleotides match TRBD2. The CDR3 contains 17 residues. Germline lookup yields CDR1 SGHAT and CDR2 FQNNGV. J lost 6 bases, V lost 4 bases, and 6 bases had no gene match. The CDR3 region is CASSWTSGRARAGELFF. For the CDR3, the DNA is TGTGCCAGCAGCTGGACTAGCGGGAGGGCCCGGGCCGGGGAGCTGTTTTTT.

This chain's CDR3 is CASSPRAGRNQPQHF. The CDR3 nucleotides read TGCGCCAGCAGCCCCCGGGCAGGACGCAATCAGCCCCAGCATTTT. The rearrangement joins TRBV5-1 to TRBJ1-5; D is undetermined. Trimming stripped 4 bases from V and 2 bases from J, with 13 bases between. Germline lookup yields CDR1 SGHRS and CDR2 YFSETQ. CDR3 length: 15 amino acids.

The chain joins TRBV9 to TRBJ2-3; TRBD2 aligns across 8 bases. This CDR3 contains 18 residues. J was trimmed by 0 bases and V by 0 bases; bases with no gene match: 9. In germline, CDR1 is SGDLS, CDR2 YYNGEE. DNA for the CDR3: TGTGCCAGCAGCGTAGATACCGGCGGGAGGCCTAGCACAGATACGCAGTATTTT. Its translation is CASSVDTGGRPSTDTQYF.

This clone was seen a single time. The gene calls are TRBV6-1 and TRBJ2-3, with 9 nucleotides matching TRBD2. J gave up 2 bases and V 6 bases, and 3 bases lay outside the gene matches. Germline CDR1 reads MNHNS; CDR2 reads SASEGT. The CDR3 contains 14 residues. CDR3 amino acids: CASRKREVTDTQYF. In DNA, the CDR3 is TGTGCCAGCAGGAAGCGGGAGGTCACAGATACGCAGTATTTT.

The chain has TRBV21-1 and TRBJ1-4. TRBV21-1 is described as a pseudogene. The CDR3 sequence is 15 residues long. The CDR3 bases are TGTGCCAGCACCTTGGCCGGGGCACTACTTGAAAAACTGTTTTTT. Translating gives CASTLAGALLEKLFF.

V is TRBV19 and J is TRBJ1-2; perhaps TRBD1 as D (6 bases). The CDR3 consists of 13 residues. V lost 7 bases and J lost 4, with 13 bases in between. Germline CDR1 reads LNHDA; CDR2 reads SQIVND (reference sequence). CDR3 region: CASTSIGGYGYTF. Written as DNA, the CDR3 is TGTGCCAGTACCTCTATAGGGGGCTATGGCTACACCTTC.

This sequence joins TRBV7-3 and TRBJ2-2; perhaps TRBD1 as D (6 bases). Germline CDR1 SGHTA, CDR2 FQGTGA. Trimming shortened V by 10 bases and J by 5 bases, and 14 bases separated the two germline ends. The length of the CDR3 is 13 residues. CDR3 in amino acids: CATKQGPTGELFF. The CDR3 nucleotides are TGTGCCACCAAACAGGGACCGACCGGGGAGCTGTTTTTT. Looking up the rest from reference TRBV7-3 and TRBJ2-2 gives the full variable domain: GAGVSQTPSNKVTEKGKYVELRCDPISGHTALYWYRQSLGQGPEFLIYFQGTGAADDSGLPNDRFFAVRPEGSVSTLKIQRTERGDSAVYLCATKQGPTGELFFGEGSRLTVL.

V and J are TRBV19 and TRBJ1-5, with D uncertain. V was pared by 6 bases and J by 0 bases, with 12 bases between. The CDR3 is made up of 15 amino acids. Germline CDR1 reads LNHDA; CDR2 reads SQIVND (reference sequence). CDR3 in amino acids: CASRKTSGSNQPQHF. In DNA, the CDR3 is TGTGCCAGTAGGAAAACGAGTGGTAGCAATCAGCCCCAGCATTTT.

The chain employs TRBV7-2 and TRBJ1-3, with 7 positions matching TRBD1. CDR3 length equals 18 residues. The trim removed 5 bases at V and 0 bases at J, leaving 13 bases unmatched. Germline assignment: CDR1 SGHTA and CDR2 FQGNSA. CDR3 coding DNA: TGTGCCAGCAGCCCAACAGCGTTGGGACAGCCCTCTGGAAACACCATATATTTT. This encodes CASSPTALGQPSGNTIYF.

The chain couples TRBV29-1 to TRBJ2-6; D is possibly TRBD2 (6 bases). V was trimmed by 5 bases and J by 0 bases, leaving 8 bases between them. The CDR3 has 14 residues. Germline V gene lookup returns CDR1 SQVTM and CDR2 ANQGSEA. The CDR3 nucleotides read TGCAGCGTTTTCGGGGGCTCTGGGGCCAACGTCCTGACTTTC. This translates into CSVFGGSGANVLTF.

This chain joins TRBV5-5 and TRBJ2-1, with TRBD2 matching 8 bases. The CDR3 runs 19 residues. Germline V lookup: CDR1 SGHKS, CDR2 YYEKEE (reference sequence). Trimming cost V 4 bases and J 9 bases; bases outside gene matches: 24. The CDR3 sequence is CASSKGTLGGAGVESEQFF. The CDR3 DNA sequence: TGTGCCAGCAGCAAAGGAACCTTGGGGGGAGCGGGAGTTGAGAGTGAGCAGTTCTTC.

The sample holds one count of this clone. Other DNA sequences within the sample encode an identical CDR3. This sequence joins TRBV5-1 and TRBJ1-5; 8 positions match TRBD1. Trimming cost V 0 bases and J 5 bases; bases outside gene matches: 1. CDR3 length equals 14 residues. Germline V lookup: CDR1 SGHRS, CDR2 YFSETQ. The CDR3 bases are TGCGCCAGCAGCTTGGCAGGGGGCGATCAGCCCCAGCATTTT. The encoded protein is CASSLAGGDQPQHF.

The chain uses TRBV25-1 and TRBJ2-1, with 8 bases matching TRBD1. J was trimmed by 5 bases and V by 5 bases; bases with no gene match: 11. Germline assignment: CDR1 MGHDK and CDR2 SYGVNS. This CDR3 has 16 residues. CDR3 protein: CASSTAGGKRDNEQFF. In DNA form, the CDR3 reads TGTGCCAGCAGTACTGCAGGGGGCAAGCGAGACAATGAGCAGTTCTTC.

The genes are TRBV7-9 and TRBJ1-5, with unresolved D. Germline loops: CDR1 SEHNR, CDR2 FQNEAQ (reference sequence). Trimming took 1 base from V and 4 from J, leaving 8 bases between them. This CDR3 has 14 residues. CDR3 DNA: TGTGCCAGCAGCTTAGGCCGAGGAAATCAGCCCCAGCATTTT. It translates to CASSLGRGNQPQHF.

J is TRBJ2-5 and V is TRBV5-1, with 7 bases matching TRBD2. This CDR3 spans 13 amino acids. V shed 6 bases, J shed 2 bases, and the junction held 4 bases outside the gene matches. Germline V lookup: CDR1 SGHRS, CDR2 YFSETQ. DNA for the CDR3: TGCGCCAGCACCCCAGCGGGGCAAGAGACCCAGTACTTC. Protein sequence: CASTPAGQETQYF.

On this clone: At one boundary the junction diverges from the germline segment, which might be a read error. This chain joins TRBV7-9 and TRBJ2-7; possible D gene TRBD1, 6 bases. The CDR3 runs 15 residues. Per the germline V gene, CDR1 is SEHNR and CDR2 is FQNEAQ (reference sequence). In DNA, the CDR3 is TGTGCCGGCAGCTCGAGGACAGACCCCTCCTACGAGCAGTACTTC. Translation gives CAGSSRTDPSYEQYF.

This clone was picked up one time. The chain combines TRBV2 with TRBJ1-2, with TRBD1 identical over 7 bases. Germline V gene lookup returns CDR1 SNHLY and CDR2 FYNNEI. Trimming removed 10 bases from V and 8 bases from J; junction bases left unmatched: 4. The CDR3 is 10 amino acids. DNA for the CDR3: TGTGCCACCTACAGGGGAGGCTACACCTTC. Its translation is CATYRGGYTF.

This clone was counted once. The V gene is TRBV25-1, the J gene TRBJ2-2; the D is unclear. With 4 bases removed from V and 6 bases from J, the gap between germline ends came to 6 bases. CDR1 MGHDK and CDR2 SYGVNS come from the germline V gene. This CDR3 has 12 residues. CDR3 nucleotides: TGTGCCAGCAGTGGGTCGTCCGGGGAGCTGTTTTTT. Translating it yields CASSGSSGELFF.